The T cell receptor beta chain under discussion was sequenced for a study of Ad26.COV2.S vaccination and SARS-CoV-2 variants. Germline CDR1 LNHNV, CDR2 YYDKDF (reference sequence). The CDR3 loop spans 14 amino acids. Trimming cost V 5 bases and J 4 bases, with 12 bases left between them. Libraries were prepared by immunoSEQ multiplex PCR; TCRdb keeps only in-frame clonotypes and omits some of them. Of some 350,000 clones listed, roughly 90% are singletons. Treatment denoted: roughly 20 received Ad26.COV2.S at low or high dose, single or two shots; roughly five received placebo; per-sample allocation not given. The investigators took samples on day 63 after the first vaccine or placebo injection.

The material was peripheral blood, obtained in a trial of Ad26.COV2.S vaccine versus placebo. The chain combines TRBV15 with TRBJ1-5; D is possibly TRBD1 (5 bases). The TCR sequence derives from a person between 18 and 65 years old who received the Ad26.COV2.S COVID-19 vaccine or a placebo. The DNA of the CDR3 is TGTGCCACCAGCGGGGCCGGTCCAAATCAGCCCCAGCATTTT. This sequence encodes CATSGAGPNQPQHF.